This passage covers 19 T cell receptor beta chains from one sample sequenced in a study of blood T cell repertoires in COVID-19. Sequenced by immunoSEQ multiplex PCR; TCRdb stores in-frame clones only, minus some. The sample shows about 210,000 clones, just under 85% of them seen only once. The sample was peripheral blood. These receptors all come from a man aged 55 to 70 with COVID-19, enrolled during active disease.

V gene TRBV7-2 combines with J gene TRBJ2-1; D perhaps matches TRBD2 (5 bases). V was cut by 1 base and J by 10 bases, with 11 bases left in between. The germline CDR1 and CDR2 sequences are SGHTA and FQGNSA. The CDR3 is made up of 13 amino acids. CDR3 in amino acids: CASSLEEGREQFF. The CDR3 DNA is TGTGCCAGCAGCTTAGAAGAGGGTAGAGAGCAGTTCTTC.

Points on this clone: At the DNA level, this CDR3 is encoded by other sequences in the same sample as well. The chain is built from TRBV7-9 and TRBJ1-1, with TRBD1 as a possible D gene (6 bases). Per germline, CDR1 SEHNR and CDR2 FQNEAQ (reference sequence). The CDR3 length is 15 residues. The V and J ends lost 1 base and 5 bases respectively, with 14 bases between them. CDR3 residues: CASSLEVGGDTEAFF. CDR3 DNA: TGTGCCAGCAGCTTAGAGGTAGGGGGAGATACTGAAGCTTTCTTT.

The chain joins TRBV27 to TRBJ2-1, with 7 bases fitting TRBD1. Unmatched junction bases numbered 5, after V lost 5 bases and J lost 7 bases. The germline gives CDR1 MNHEY, CDR2 SMNVEV (reference sequence). The CDR3 consists of 13 residues. The CDR3 region has the DNA TGTGCCAGCAGTAACAGGGGAGTAAATGAGCAGTTCTTC. Amino acid sequence: CASSNRGVNEQFF.

The chain uses TRBV11-2 and TRBJ2-5, with TRBD1 matching over 10 bases. V shed 4 bases and J 11 bases; nucleotides not matched to a gene: 13. The germline gives CDR1 SGHAT, CDR2 FQNNGV. The CDR3 is 15 amino acids. The CDR3 DNA sequence: TGTGCCAGCAGCTCACTTCCAGACAGGGGGCGAAGGCAGTACTTC. Translating it yields CASSSLPDRGRRQYF.

The chain is built from TRBV19 and TRBJ2-5; D is unclear. CDR3 length: 15 amino acids. Germline lookup yields CDR1 LNHDA and CDR2 SQIVND (reference sequence). V was cut by 0 bases and J by 2 bases, with 10 bases left in between. The CDR3 DNA follows: TGTGCCAGTAGTATAGAACTTAACGCTCAAGAGACCCAGTACTTC. Residues: CASSIELNAQETQYF.

V usage is TRBV7-9 and J usage is TRBJ2-7; TRBD1 might be the D (6 bases). CDR1 and CDR2 from the germline V gene are SEHNR and FQNEAQ (reference sequence). Trimming removed 3 bases at V and 0 bases at J, with 9 bases between. The CDR3 totals 14 residues. The CDR3 DNA is TGTGCCAGCAGCTTCCGGGACAACTCCTACGAGCAGTACTTC. This codes for CASSFRDNSYEQYF.

The chain recombines TRBV5-1 with TRBJ1-6; 9 bases fit TRBD1. Germline V gives CDR1 SGHRS, CDR2 YFSETQ. The V segment lost 0 bases and the J segment 10 bases; nucleotides outside the gene matches: 5. The CDR3 length is 15 residues. Here the CDR3 DNA reads TGCGCCAGCAGCTTGGAACAGGGGGCTTGGTCACCCCTCCACTTT. As protein: CASSLEQGAWSPLHF.

CDR3 nucleotide sequence: TGTGCCTGGAGTGCAGGGTCTGATCAGCCCCAGCATTTT. Residues: CAWSAGSDQPQHF. The rearrangement uses TRBV30 and TRBJ1-5; D is possibly TRBD1 (5 bases). V lost 1 base to trimming and J lost 5 bases, with 9 bases between them. CDR1 GTSNPN and CDR2 SVGIG come from the germline V gene (reference sequence). The CDR3 has 13 amino acids.

The chain joins TRBV9 to TRBJ1-1; D unresolved. CDR3 length equals 15 residues. The V end lost 4 bases, the J end lost 0 bases, and 13 bases lay between the germline ends. CDR1 is SGDLS, CDR2 YYNGEE, per germline. The CDR3 sequence is CASSLGGGLNTEAFF. The CDR3 region has the DNA TGTGCCAGCAGCCTCGGAGGAGGCTTGAACACTGAAGCTTTCTTT.

V usage is TRBV6-5 and J usage is TRBJ1-6; D unclear. This CDR3 is built from 14 residues. The germline gives CDR1 MNHEY, CDR2 SVGAGI. Trimming stripped 6 bases from V and 0 bases from J, with 6 bases between. The CDR3 loop is CASSGSSYNSPLHF. As DNA, the CDR3 is TGTGCCAGCAGCGGTAGCTCCTATAATTCACCCCTCCACTTT.

The V and J genes are TRBV28 and TRBJ1-5; 11 bases line up with TRBD1. This CDR3 region has 14 residues. With 6 bases clipped from V and 6 bases from J, the junction kept 4 bases outside the gene matches. The germline gives CDR1 MDHEN, CDR2 SYDVKM. The CDR3 here is CASSGTGGGQPQHF. The DNA of the CDR3 is TGTGCCAGCAGCGGGACAGGGGGAGGTCAGCCCCAGCATTTT.

V gene TRBV25-1 combines with J gene TRBJ1-2; 7 bases agree with TRBD1. The germline V gene has CDR1 MGHDK and CDR2 SYGVNS. The CDR3 covers 11 residues. With 7 bases clipped from V and 5 bases from J, the junction kept 1 base outside the gene matches. CDR3 sequence: CASTGGYGYTF. In nucleotides, the CDR3 is TGTGCCAGCACAGGGGGATATGGCTACACCTTC.

The chain recombines TRBV2 with TRBJ2-1; 7 bases match TRBD2. Germline V gene sequence: CDR1 SNHLY, CDR2 FYNNEI. V lost 6 bases, J lost 0 bases, and 8 bases stayed unmatched. The CDR3 spans 16 residues. For the CDR3, the DNA is TGTGCCAGCAGCTCCAGCGGGGTGAGCTCCTACAATGAGCAGTTCTTC. Its translation is CASSSSGVSSYNEQFF.

The chain has TRBV5-4 and TRBJ2-7, with TRBD1 matching over 7 bases. With 3 bases clipped from V and 0 bases from J, the junction kept 0 bases outside the gene matches. CDR3 size: 13 residues. Germline CDR1 SGHNT, CDR2 YYREEE (reference sequence). The CDR3 sequence is CASSWDSSYEQYF. The CDR3 DNA follows: TGTGCCAGCAGCTGGGACAGCTCCTACGAGCAGTACTTC.

The chain joins TRBV2 to TRBJ2-7, with a possible D match to TRBD2 (6 bases). From germline, CDR1 is SNHLY and CDR2 FYNNEI. The CDR3 is 15 residues long. V was clipped by 3 bases and J by 2 bases, with 14 bases between them. The CDR3 nucleotides are TGTGCCAGCAGTGAGGGACTCAGGGTGGCCTACGAGCAGTACTTC. It is translated as CASSEGLRVAYEQYF.

This rearrangement joins TRBV3-1 (or the pseudogene TRBV3-2) to TRBJ2-2, with 9 positions matching TRBD1. With V trimmed by 4 bases and J by 4 bases, 7 bases remained unmatched. The CDR3 runs 16 residues. Germline CDR1 reads LGHDT; CDR2 reads YNNKEL (reference sequence). CDR3 sequence: CASSLLQGASTGELFF. CDR3 nucleotides: TGTGCCAGCAGCCTCCTACAGGGGGCATCCACCGGGGAGCTGTTTTTT.

The V call is TRBV7-9, the J call TRBJ2-7; TRBD1 agrees at 12 bases. After removal of 6 bases from V and 5 bases from J, the junction contained 5 bases not matched to a gene. Germline V gene data show CDR1 as SEHNR and CDR2 as FQNEAQ (reference sequence). The CDR3 is 14 amino acids. The CDR3 loop reads CASRSGQGANEQYF. In DNA form, the CDR3 reads TGTGCCAGCAGGTCGGGACAGGGGGCTAACGAGCAGTACTTC.

The chain carries TRBV5-4 and TRBJ2-1, with 10 bases lining up with TRBD1. The V gene's germline CDR1 is SGHNT and CDR2 YYREEE (reference sequence). This CDR3 is built from 17 residues. Trimming at V came to 4 bases and at J to 9 bases, leaving 16 bases not matched to a gene. The CDR3: CASSGGIRDRGQGEQFF. DNA for the CDR3: TGTGCCAGCAGCGGCGGGATCCGGGACAGGGGTCAAGGTGAGCAGTTCTTC.

This clone is a singleton in its sample. The chain carries TRBV5-4 and TRBJ2-7; 7 bases fit TRBD2. V gave up 4 bases and J gave up 6 bases; unmatched junction bases: 7. CDR1 and CDR2 from the germline V gene are SGHNT and YYREEE (reference sequence). The CDR3 length is 13 residues. For the CDR3, the DNA is TGTGCCAGCAGCCCCGGCGGGGGTTTCGAGCAGTACTTC. This codes for CASSPGGGFEQYF. Combining the CDR3 with reference TRBV5-4 and TRBJ2-7 gives the whole variable domain ETGVTQSPTHLIKTRGQQVTLRCSSQSGHNTVSWYQQALGQGPQFIFQYYREEENGRGNFPPRFSGLQFPNYSSELNVNALELDDSALYLCASSPGGGFEQYFGPGTRLTVT.